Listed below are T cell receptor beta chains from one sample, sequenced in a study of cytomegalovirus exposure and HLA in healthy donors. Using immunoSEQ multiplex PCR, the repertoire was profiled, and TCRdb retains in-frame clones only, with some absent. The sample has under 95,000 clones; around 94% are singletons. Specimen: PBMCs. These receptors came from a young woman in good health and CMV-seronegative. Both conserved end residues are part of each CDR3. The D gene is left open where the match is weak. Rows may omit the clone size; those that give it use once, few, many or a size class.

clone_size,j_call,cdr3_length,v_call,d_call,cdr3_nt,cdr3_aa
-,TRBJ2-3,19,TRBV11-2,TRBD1,TGTGCCAGCAGCTTAGTAATGCAGGGGGAAGTTCGTATATCAGATACGCAGTATTTT,CASSLVMQGEVRISDTQYF
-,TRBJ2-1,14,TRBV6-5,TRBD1,TGTGCCAGCAGTCGACAGGGGGCCTACAATGAGCAGTTCTTC,CASSRQGAYNEQFF
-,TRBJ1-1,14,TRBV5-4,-,TGTGCCAGCAGCTTAGCAGGGCCGAACACTGAAGCTTTCTTT,CASSLAGPNTEAFF
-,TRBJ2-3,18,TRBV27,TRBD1,TGTGCCAGCAGCTTCTCCTCCCCGGGACAGACTTTTGCGGATACGCAGTATTTT,CASSFSSPGQTFADTQYF
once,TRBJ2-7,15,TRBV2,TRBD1,TGTGCCAGCAGTGCCCGGGACAGGGATATCGACGAGCAGTACTTC,CASSARDRDIDEQYF
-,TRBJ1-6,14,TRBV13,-,TGTGCCAGCAGCCCTACAGAAAATAATTCACCCCTCCACTTT,CASSPTENNSPLHF
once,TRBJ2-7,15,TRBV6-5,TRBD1,TGTGCCAGCAGTTACGGGTCAGGGGGTACCTACGAGCAGTACTTC,CASSYGSGGTYEQYF
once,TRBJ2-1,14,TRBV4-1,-,TGCGCCAGCAGCCAAGGACAGACCTACAATGAGCAGTTCTTC,CASSQGQTYNEQFF
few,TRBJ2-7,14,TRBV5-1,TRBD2,TGCGCCAGCAGCCCTGGGGGAGGGTATGGCGAGCAGTACTTC,CASSPGGGYGEQYF
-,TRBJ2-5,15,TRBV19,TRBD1,TGTGCCAGTAGTGAAATCAAACAGGGGGTAGAGACCCAGTACTTC,CASSEIKQGVETQYF
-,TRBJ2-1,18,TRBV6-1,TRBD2,TGTGCCAGCAGTGGAGATAGCGGGAGGTTCCTTTCCTACAATGAGCAGTTCTTC,CASSGDSGRFLSYNEQFF
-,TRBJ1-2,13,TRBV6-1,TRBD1,TGTGCCAGCACGGGACAGGGAAAGAGTGGCTACACCTTC,CASTGQGKSGYTF
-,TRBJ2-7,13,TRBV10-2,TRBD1,TGCGCCAGCAGGGTGCAGGGGGCGAGGGAGCAGTACTTC,CASRVQGAREQYF
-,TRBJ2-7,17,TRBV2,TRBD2,TGTGCCAGCAGGACAGGATTACTAGCGGGGGGATCCTACGAGCAGTACTTC,CASRTGLLAGGSYEQYF
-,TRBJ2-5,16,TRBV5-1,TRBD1,TGCGCCAGCAGCCAAACAAGGACAGGGGGCCAAGAGACCCAGTACTTC,CASSQTRTGGQETQYF
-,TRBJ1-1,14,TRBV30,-,TGTGCCTGGAGTGTGGAGAGGACTTACCCGGGGGCTTTCTTT,CAWSVERTYPGAFF
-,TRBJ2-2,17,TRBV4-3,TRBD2,TGCGCCAGCAGCCAAGAGAGACTAGCGGGGTACACCGGGGAGCTGTTTTTT,CASSQERLAGYTGELFF
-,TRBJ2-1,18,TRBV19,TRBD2,TGTGCCAGTAGTATAAGGGGGACTAGCGGGAGGGCCATCAATGAGCAGTTCTTC,CASSIRGTSGRAINEQFF
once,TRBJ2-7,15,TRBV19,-,TGTGCCAGTAGTACGGTAATAGGGGGTTTGGACGAGCAGTACTTC,CASSTVIGGLDEQYF
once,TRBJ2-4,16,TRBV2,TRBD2,TGTGCCAGCAGGTCCGGGACTAGCGTCGCCAAAAACATTCAGTACTTC,CASRSGTSVAKNIQYF
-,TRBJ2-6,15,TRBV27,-,TGTGCCAGCAGTTTAATGGGAGCTGGGGCCAACGTCCTGACTTTC,CASSLMGAGANVLTF
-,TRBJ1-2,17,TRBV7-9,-,TGTGCCAGCAGCATTACAGGGTTGGATGCCAAAAACTATGGCTACACCTTC,CASSITGLDAKNYGYTF
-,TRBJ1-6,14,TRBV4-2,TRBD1,TGTGCCAGCGCGTTGGGGACAGAAAATTCACCCCTCCACTTT,CASALGTENSPLHF
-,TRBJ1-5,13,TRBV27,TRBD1,TGTGCCAGTGCGGACAGGTCACGTCAGCCCCAGCATTTT,CASADRSRQPQHF
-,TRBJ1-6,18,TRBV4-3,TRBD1,TGCGCCAGCAGCCAAGATTGGGGGGTAGACAGGGGGAATTCACCCCTCCACTTT,CASSQDWGVDRGNSPLHF
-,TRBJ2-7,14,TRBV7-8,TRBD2,TGTGCCATAGGACTAGCGGGGTACTCCTACGAGCAGTACTTC,CAIGLAGYSYEQYF
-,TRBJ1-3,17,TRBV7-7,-,TGTGCTAGCAGCTTAGACCCCTTACAACACTCTGGAAACACCATATATTTT,CASSLDPLQHSGNTIYF
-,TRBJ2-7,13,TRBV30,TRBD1,TGTGCCTGGGGACAGGGGGAAGTCTACGAGCAGTACTTC,CAWGQGEVYEQYF
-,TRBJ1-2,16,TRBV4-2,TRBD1,TGTGCCAGCAGCCAAGATGGAATGGACAGGGGCTATGGCTACACCTTC,CASSQDGMDRGYGYTF
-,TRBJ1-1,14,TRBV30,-,TGTGCCTGGAGTGTACGGGAAGGGGAGGTTGGGGCTTTCTTT,CAWSVREGEVGAFF
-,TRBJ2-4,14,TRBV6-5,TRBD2,TGTGCCAGCAGAACTAGCGGGAGTCGTAACATTCAGTACTTC,CASRTSGSRNIQYF
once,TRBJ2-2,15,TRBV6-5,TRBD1,TGTGCCAGCAGTGGACAGGGGGCGAACACCGGGGAGCTGTTTTTT,CASSGQGANTGELFF
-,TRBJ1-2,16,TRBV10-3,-,TGTGCCATCAGTGCCCGGAGGGGAGGGGATAACTATGGCTACACCTTC,CAISARRGGDNYGYTF
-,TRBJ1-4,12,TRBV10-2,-,TGCGCCAGCGGAGACCGCGATGAAAAACTGTTTTTT,CASGDRDEKLFF
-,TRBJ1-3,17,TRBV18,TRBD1,TGTGCCAGCTCACCACCTTCTTCAGGGGGCATTGGAAACACCATATATTTT,CASSPPSSGGIGNTIYF
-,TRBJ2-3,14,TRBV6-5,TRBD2,TGTGCCAGCAGTAGCGGGGTCGGCACAGATACGCAGTATTTT,CASSSGVGTDTQYF
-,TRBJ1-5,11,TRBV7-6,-,TGTGCCAGCAGCTCGGGGGGGGCGGAGCATTTT,CASSSGGAEHF
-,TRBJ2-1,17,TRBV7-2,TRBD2,TGTGCCAGCAGCTTCTGGGAGCGGGAGGCGCGATACAATGAGCAGTTCTTC,CASSFWEREARYNEQFF
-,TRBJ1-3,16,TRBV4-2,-,TGTGCCAGCGAAGATGCTCCAAACATCTCTGGAAACACCATATATTTT,CASEDAPNISGNTIYF
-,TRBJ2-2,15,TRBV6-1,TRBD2,TGTGCCAGCAGTCGGGGGGAAGCCTACACCGGGGAGCTGTTTTTT,CASSRGEAYTGELFF
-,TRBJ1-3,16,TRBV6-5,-,TGTGCCAGCAGTTACGGTCAGGGAAGGAGAGGAAACACCATATATTTT,CASSYGQGRRGNTIYF
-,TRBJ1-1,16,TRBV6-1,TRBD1,TGTGCCAGCAGTGAGGGAGACGGTCAGGGGGCCACTGAAGCTTTCTTT,CASSEGDGQGATEAFF
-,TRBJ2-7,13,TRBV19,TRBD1,TGTGCCAGCAAGACAGGGGGCGGCTACGAGCAGTACTTC,CASKTGGGYEQYF
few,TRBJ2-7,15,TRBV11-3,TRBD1,TGTGCCAGCAGCACGCGGACAGGGAACTCCTACGAGCAGTACTTC,CASSTRTGNSYEQYF
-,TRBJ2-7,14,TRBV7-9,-,TGTGCCACCGGCTCGGGGGTGTACCCCTACGAGCAGTACTTC,CATGSGVYPYEQYF
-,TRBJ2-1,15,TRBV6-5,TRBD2,TGTGCCAGCAGTTTAACACCGGGACTAAGCGGTGAGCAGTTCTTC,CASSLTPGLSGEQFF
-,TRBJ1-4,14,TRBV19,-,TGTGCCAGTAGCTATGACAGGTTTAATGAAAAACTGTTTTTT,CASSYDRFNEKLFF
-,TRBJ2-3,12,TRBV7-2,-,TGTGCCAGCAGCTTGGGCGCGGATACGCAGTATTTT,CASSLGADTQYF
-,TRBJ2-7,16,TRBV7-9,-,TGTGCCAGCAGCTTAGCGGGTGGTAGCGGAACCTACGAGCAGTACTTC,CASSLAGGSGTYEQYF
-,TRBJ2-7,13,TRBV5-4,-,TGTGCCAGCAGCCCGGAGACTAGTCGCGAGCAGTACTTC,CASSPETSREQYF